Given below is one T cell receptor beta chain in context. The sample is drawn from a study of blood T cell repertoires in COVID-19. The CDR3 runs to 16 residues. In germline, CDR1 is LGHNA, CDR2 YNFKEQ. The V end lost 0 bases, the J end lost 5 bases, and 14 bases lay between the germline ends. Assay: immunoSEQ multiplex PCR; the TCRdb copy retains only in-frame clones and omits some. The sample has about 89,000 clones; about 88% are singletons. The receptor's source is a man aged 80 or over with active or convalescent COVID-19. Specimen: peripheral blood. This chain connects TRBV4-2 to TRBJ1-5, with TRBD1 as a possible D gene (6 bases). CDR3 bases: TGTGCCAGCAGCCAAGATGTTGGGGGCGCCGATCAGCCCCAGCATTTT. Its protein is CASSQDVGGADQPQHF.